This T cell receptor beta chain was captured in a study of T cell responses to AZD1222 COVID-19 vaccine. The wider study: Pooled in the analysis were second doses at about 4 or about 12 weeks. General observations from the study: Donors were chiefly white British, with a greater number of females, and clonal diversity was perhaps underestimated. The study sampled repertoires only after the peak T cell response. A reported finding is that nearly half of spike-specific TCRs target unmutated variant regions.

Points on this clone: Its antigen is not identified.

Repertoires were generated with immunoSEQ multiplex PCR, while TCRdb's copy carries only in-frame clones and drops some. The table includes over 120,000 clones, 80% to 95% detected once. The TCR originated in an adult in good health. Specimen: peripheral blood, collected on day 0 of AZD1222 vaccination.

Here the CDR3 reads CATSRVQGTADGNTIYF. The CDR3 coding sequence is TGTGCCACCAGCAGAGTACAGGGTACGGCTGATGGAAACACCATATATTTT. This rearrangement joins TRBV15 to TRBJ1-3; D might be TRBD1 (6 bases). Germline V gives CDR1 LNHNV, CDR2 YYDKDF (reference sequence). CDR3 length: 17 amino acids. V lost 1 base and J lost 3, with 16 bases in between. Together with reference TRBV15 and TRBJ1-3, the CDR3 gives the full variable domain: DAMVIQNPRYQVTQFGKPVTLSCSQTLNHNVMYWYQQKSSQAPKLLFHYYDKDFNNEADTPDNFQSRRPNTSFCFLDIRSPGLGDTAMYLCATSRVQGTADGNTIYFGEGSWLTVV.